These 31 T cell receptor beta chains share one sample of origin, sequenced in a study of blood T cell repertoires in COVID-19 (dated by TCRdb to 2020 to 2021). The library was obtained by the immunoSEQ multiplex PCR assay. TCRdb obtained this table from immuneACCESS and retained in-frame rearrangements with V and J assigned. These tables miss some clones; where compared with another copy, unresolved V genes account for less than half of the shortfall, and the remainder is unexplained. Within this sample are approximately 360,000 clones, with about 90% of them counted one time only. The leading ten clones occupy roughly 2% of the sample. The sample was PBMCs or T cells enriched from blood (not recorded which). The receptor source for this set is a man aged 40-49 years in a cohort exposed to, infected with or recovered from COVID-19 (not recorded which).

The genes are TRBV29-1 and TRBJ1-4, with 10 bases identical to TRBD1. J gave up 10 bases and V 7 bases, and 3 bases lay outside the gene matches. Looked up from germline, CDR1 is SQVTM and CDR2 is ANQGSEA. This CDR3 is built from 11 residues. The CDR3 reads CSGDRGGKLFF. The CDR3 DNA sequence: TGCAGCGGGGACAGGGGCGGAAAACTGTTTTTT.

The gene calls are TRBV2 and TRBJ2-7; D is ambiguous. Trimming shortened V by 1 base and J by 3 bases, and 10 bases separated the two germline ends. Germline-derived CDR1 and CDR2 are SNHLY and FYNNEI. There are 14 residues in the CDR3. The CDR3 DNA sequence: TGTGCCAGCAGTGAAGAGACACCAAACTACGAGCAGTACTTC. It is translated as CASSEETPNYEQYF.

This clone was detected once. The genes are TRBV7-9 and TRBJ2-7; 9 bases map to TRBD2. Germline CDR1 is SEHNR and CDR2 is FQNEAQ (reference sequence). The CDR3 spans 15 residues. V gave up 2 bases and J gave up 2 bases; unmatched junction bases: 4. The CDR3 DNA is TGTGCCAGCAGCTTAATGCGGGAGGGCCCCTACGAGCAGTACTTC. It specifies CASSLMREGPYEQYF.

The gene calls are TRBV30 and TRBJ1-5; TRBD1 agrees at 7 bases. V was clipped by 2 bases and J by 3 bases; unmatched bases: 10. Germline CDR1 is GTSNPN and CDR2 is SVGIG (reference sequence). This CDR3 is built from 16 residues. The CDR3 here is CAWSLTFGTVNQPQHF. CDR3 nucleotide sequence: TGTGCCTGGAGTCTAACCTTCGGGACAGTCAATCAGCCCCAGCATTTT.

The V gene is TRBV5-1, the J gene TRBJ2-5; the match to TRBD2 covers 11 bases. The CDR3 is 18 amino acids. Germline V gives CDR1 SGHRS, CDR2 YFSETQ. V shed 0 bases, J shed 1 base, and the junction held 8 bases outside the gene matches. CDR3 protein: CASSLGRTSGFSQETQYF. CDR3 sequence (DNA): TGCGCCAGCAGCTTGGGGCGGACTAGCGGGTTTAGCCAAGAGACCCAGTACTTC.

The chain recombines TRBV19 with TRBJ1-1, with 7 nucleotides matching TRBD1. The CDR3 contains 14 residues. With V trimmed by 4 bases and J by 4 bases, 6 bases remained unmatched. Germline V gene data show CDR1 as LNHDA and CDR2 as SQIVND (reference sequence). CDR3 protein: CASSTPGTATEAFF. CDR3 in DNA: TGTGCCAGTAGTACACCCGGGACAGCCACTGAAGCTTTCTTT.

The chain has TRBV5-1 and TRBJ1-2; TRBD1 is a possible D gene (6 bases). The V gene's germline CDR1 is SGHRS and CDR2 YFSETQ. Trimming took off 2 bases at V and 3 bases at J, with 11 bases between the two ends. This CDR3 region has 14 residues. The CDR3 bases are TGCGCCAGCAGCTTTTCAGGGGAAGACTATGGCTACACCTTC. This sequence encodes CASSFSGEDYGYTF.

J is TRBJ2-2 and V is TRBV19; D gene unclear. The V end was cut by 7 bases, the J end by 1 base, with 7 bases between. Germline CDR1 reads LNHDA; CDR2 reads SQIVND (reference sequence). This CDR3 spans 13 amino acids. CDR3 protein: CASMSLNTGELFF. CDR3 nucleotides: TGTGCCAGTATGAGCCTGAACACCGGGGAGCTGTTTTTT.

This chain uses TRBV27 with TRBJ1-6; TRBD1 matches 7 bases. The J segment lost 7 bases and the V segment lost 7 bases, leaving 13 bases of the junction unmatched. Per germline, CDR1 MNHEY and CDR2 SMNVEV (reference sequence). The CDR3 consists of 16 residues. The CDR3 DNA is TGTGCCAGCACCCAACGTTCAGGGGGAAGGAATTCACCCCTCCACTTT. Translating it yields CASTQRSGGRNSPLHF.

The chain couples TRBV25-1 to TRBJ2-1; D may be TRBD1 (5 bases). This CDR3 has 14 residues. The germline V gene has CDR1 MGHDK and CDR2 SYGVNS. Trimming removed 2 bases at V and 6 bases at J, with 11 bases between. The CDR3 DNA is TGTGCCAGCAGTGAACTGCAGGGCCGCAATGAGCAGTTCTTC. Amino acids: CASSELQGRNEQFF. The whole variable domain, remainder taken from reference TRBV25-1 and TRBJ2-1, is EADIYQTPRYLVIGTGKKITLECSQTMGHDKMYWYQQDPGMELHLIHYSYGVNSTEKGDLSSESTVSRIRTEHFPLTLESARPSHTSQYLCASSELQGRNEQFFGPGTRLTVL.

V is TRBV10-1 and J is TRBJ2-1, with D perhaps matching TRBD1 (6 bases). The germline V gene encodes CDR1 WNHNN and CDR2 SYGVQD (reference sequence). The CDR3 is 14 residues long. The germline V and J ends were trimmed by 5 bases and 9 bases, with 17 bases remaining between them. Here the CDR3 DNA reads TGCGCCAGCAGTCCGGGGACACTAGGAGGTGAGCAGTTCTTC. Residues: CASSPGTLGGEQFF.

This clone was seen once. V is TRBV5-8 and J is TRBJ2-1; weak D call: TRBD2 (7 bases). Trimming removed 4 bases from V and 0 bases from J, with 14 bases in between. The germline gives CDR1 SGHTS, CDR2 YDEGEE. This CDR3 comprises 16 residues. CDR3 region: CASSRGGGSSYNEQFF. CDR3 DNA sequence: TGTGCCAGCAGCCGGGGAGGGGGAAGCTCCTACAATGAGCAGTTCTTC.

The chain joins TRBV11-3 to TRBJ2-3; the D gene is possibly TRBD1 (5 bases). This CDR3 contains 17 residues. CDR1 and CDR2 (germline): SGHNT, YENEEA. Trimming shortened V by 1 base and J by 2 bases, and 16 bases separated the two germline ends. The CDR3 DNA is TGTGCCAGCAGCTTAGGATCCGACAGACAGTACACAGATACGCAGTATTTT. This encodes CASSLGSDRQYTDTQYF.

V and J are TRBV7-9 and TRBJ2-5, with a possible D match to TRBD2 (7 bases). There are 15 residues in the CDR3. Germline V gene lookup returns CDR1 SEHNR and CDR2 FQNEAQ (reference sequence). Trimming removed 5 bases at V and 5 bases at J, with 18 bases between. The CDR3 DNA reads TGTGCCAGCAGCCCTAGGGGGGAGGGACGTGAGACCCAGTACTTC. Translation: CASSPRGEGRETQYF.

V gene TRBV5-1 combines with J gene TRBJ2-7, with TRBD2 as a possible D gene (5 bases). Trimming removed 4 bases from V and 3 bases from J, with 20 bases in between. This CDR3 has 16 amino acids. Per germline, CDR1 SGHRS and CDR2 YFSETQ. CDR3 in amino acids: CASSLSTSDRGYEQYF. Written as DNA, the CDR3 is TGCGCCAGCAGCCTATCAACTAGTGATCGGGGCTACGAGCAGTACTTC.

The chain's CDR3 is CASSQPGQGSYEQYF. For the CDR3, the DNA is TGTGCCAGTAGCCAGCCGGGACAGGGGAGCTACGAGCAGTACTTC. The J gene is TRBJ2-7, the V gene TRBV19; 10 bases fit TRBD1. With V trimmed by 6 bases and J by 3 bases, 8 bases remained unmatched. The CDR3 runs 15 residues. Germline V lookup: CDR1 LNHDA, CDR2 SQIVND (reference sequence).

This chain uses TRBV19 with TRBJ2-3, with D maybe TRBD2 (6 bases). In germline, CDR1 is LNHDA, CDR2 SQIVND (reference sequence). V dropped 3 bases and J dropped 3 bases, with 19 bases sitting between them. This CDR3 contains 17 residues. The DNA of the CDR3 is TGTGCCAGTAGTATGATAGCGGTCCCGTTACCAACAGATACGCAGTATTTT. Its translation: CASSMIAVPLPTDTQYF. Complete variable domain (other parts from reference TRBV19 and TRBJ2-3): DGGITQSPKYLFRKEGQNVTLSCEQNLNHDAMYWYRQDPGQGLRLIYYSQIVNDFQKGDIAEGYSVSREKKESFPLTVTSAQKNPTAFYLCASSMIAVPLPTDTQYFGPGTRLTVL.

V usage is TRBV27 and J usage is TRBJ2-1; D may be TRBD2 (6 bases). The germline CDR1 and CDR2 sequences are MNHEY and SMNVEV (reference sequence). This CDR3 is 17 amino acids long. V was clipped by 5 bases and J by 0 bases, with 17 bases between them. CDR3 amino acids: CASSPPLTSTSYNEQFF. Written as DNA, the CDR3 is TGTGCCAGCAGTCCTCCCCTGACTAGTACCTCCTACAATGAGCAGTTCTTC.

The chain employs TRBV11-2 and TRBJ2-1, with a possible D match to TRBD2 (5 bases). Between the trimmed V and J ends, which lost 3 bases and 8 bases, there was a span of 11 bases. The germline gives CDR1 SGHAT, CDR2 FQNNGV. CDR3 size: 13 residues. CDR3 sequence: CASSLELLDEQFF. CDR3 nucleotides: TGTGCCAGCAGCTTGGAACTACTAGATGAGCAGTTCTTC.

The chain couples TRBV7-8 to TRBJ2-3; 8 bases line up with TRBD2. This CDR3 contains 15 residues. Trimming at V came to 3 bases and at J to 0 bases, leaving 2 bases not matched to a gene. Looked up from germline, CDR1 is SGHVS and CDR2 is FQNEAQ. The CDR3 nucleotides are TGTGCCAGCAGCTTCTCTAGCGGGAGCACAGATACGCAGTATTTT. Amino acids: CASSFSSGSTDTQYF.

The chain uses TRBV30 and TRBJ1-5; weak D call: TRBD1 (6 bases). V was clipped by 0 bases and J by 0 bases, with 9 bases between them. CDR3 length: 15 amino acids. CDR1 is GTSNPN, CDR2 SVGIG, per germline (reference sequence). The CDR3 nucleotides are TGTGCCTGGAGTGTAAGGGGGTATAGCAATCAGCCCCAGCATTTT. This sequence encodes CAWSVRGYSNQPQHF.

The count of this clone is one. This chain connects TRBV11-3 to TRBJ2-2; a weak D match, TRBD2 (6 bases). Germline V CDR1 and CDR2: SGHNT, YENEEA. The germline V and J ends were trimmed by 0 bases and 6 bases, with 8 bases remaining between them. The CDR3 length is 14 residues. The CDR3 spells CASSLDPGAGELFF. The CDR3 DNA follows: TGTGCCAGCAGCTTAGATCCGGGGGCCGGGGAGCTGTTTTTT.

This clone was found once. The chain uses TRBV9 and TRBJ2-5; D possibly corresponds to TRBD2 (6 bases). The V end lost 0 bases, the J end lost 1 base, and 10 bases lay between the germline ends. The CDR3 is 15 amino acids. Germline CDR1 and CDR2: SGDLS and YYNGEE. This chain's CDR3 is CASSVASGRQETQYF. Written as DNA, the CDR3 is TGTGCCAGCAGCGTAGCCAGCGGGCGCCAAGAGACCCAGTACTTC.

The chain recombines TRBV27 with TRBJ2-3; possible D gene TRBD1, 6 bases. The CDR3 contains 14 residues. The germline V and J ends were trimmed by 7 bases and 1 base, with 12 bases remaining between them. CDR1 and CDR2 from the germline V gene are MNHEY and SMNVEV (reference sequence). CDR3 loop: CASISTGGTDTQYF. The CDR3 DNA reads TGTGCCAGCATCTCGACAGGTGGCACAGATACGCAGTATTTT.

The V and J genes are TRBV7-2 and TRBJ2-3; a weak D match, TRBD2 (5 bases). Trimming shortened V by 1 base and J by 0 bases, and 11 bases separated the two germline ends. Germline CDR1 and CDR2: SGHTA and FQGNSA. The CDR3 spans 16 residues. CDR3 in amino acids: CASSLVARQSTDTQYF. CDR3 bases: TGTGCCAGCAGCTTAGTAGCGCGTCAAAGCACAGATACGCAGTATTTT.

The V and J genes are TRBV24-1 and TRBJ2-5; possible D gene TRBD1, 5 bases. The CDR3 contains 14 residues. Germline CDR1 and CDR2: KGHDR and SFDVKD. V gave up 1 base and J gave up 4 bases, with 9 bases separating them. CDR3: CATSDFSGAETQYF. The CDR3 DNA is TGTGCCACCAGTGATTTTTCTGGGGCAGAGACCCAGTACTTC.

This rearrangement joins TRBV18 to TRBJ2-7; D possibly corresponds to TRBD1 (6 bases). Germline V gene lookup returns CDR1 KGHSH and CDR2 LQKENI. CDR3 size: 15 residues. V dropped 2 bases and J dropped 2 bases, with 13 bases sitting between them. As DNA, the CDR3 is TGTGCCAGCTCACCATTGGGCAGGGGCGCCTACGAGCAGTACTTC. Encoded protein: CASSPLGRGAYEQYF.

The chain links TRBV5-1 to TRBJ2-5; no clear D. CDR1 SGHRS and CDR2 YFSETQ come from the germline V gene. The CDR3 totals 14 residues. Trimming cost V 0 bases and J 4 bases, with 10 bases left between them. The DNA of the CDR3 is TGCGCCAGCAGCTTGGCCTCACAAACAGAGACCCAGTACTTC. Its translation is CASSLASQTETQYF.

This sequence joins TRBV6-5 and TRBJ1-2; possibly TRBD1 for D (6 bases). Between the trimmed V and J ends, which lost 0 bases and 8 bases, there was a span of 16 bases. Per the germline V gene, CDR1 is MNHEY and CDR2 is SVGAGI. This CDR3 spans 15 amino acids. The CDR3 here is CASSYSLAGAEGYTF. The CDR3 nucleotides are TGTGCCAGCAGTTACTCCCTCGCGGGGGCGGAAGGCTACACCTTC.

The rearrangement uses TRBV5-1 and TRBJ2-4; no firm D call. V shed 9 bases and J shed 0 bases, with 16 bases lying between them. Germline V gene data show CDR1 as SGHRS and CDR2 as YFSETQ. The CDR3 length is 15 residues. CDR3 region: CAIKQELLAKNIQYF. The CDR3 bases are TGCGCCATAAAGCAGGAATTACTAGCCAAAAACATTCAGTACTTC.

V gene TRBV2 combines with J gene TRBJ2-7; the D gene is possibly TRBD1 (5 bases). CDR1 is SNHLY, CDR2 FYNNEI, per germline. Trimming stripped 9 bases from V and 1 base from J, with 13 bases between. The CDR3 extends over 13 amino acids. The CDR3 DNA reads as TGTGCCAGGGCGGCAGGGAAGTCCTACGAGCAGTACTTC. Translated: CARAAGKSYEQYF. The full variable domain, rest sourced from reference TRBV2 and TRBJ2-7, is EPEVTQTPSHQVTQMGQEVILRCVPISNHLYFYWYRQILGQKVEFLVSFYNNEISEKSEIFDDQFSVERPDGSNFTLKIRSTKLEDSAMYFCARAAGKSYEQYFGPGTRLTVT.